Reported below is one T cell receptor beta chain. Primers: 60 V beta forward and 13 J beta reverse. Data came from immunoSEQ multiplex PCR; TCRdb stores just in-frame clones and leaves some out. This sample has tens of thousands of clones; roughly 84% occur once, and the top ten carry about 3.2%. The germline CDR1 and CDR2 sequences are MNHNS and SASEGT. Trimming cost V 3 bases and J 4 bases, with 13 bases left between them. The CDR3 contains 16 residues. This specimen belongs to a study of glioma-infiltrating T cells after dendritic cell vaccination. The overall study: Between about 2003 and 2013, patients got autologous tumor lysate-pulsed dendritic cell vaccines.

This receptor was obtained from a human donor with glioblastoma. This rearrangement joins TRBV6-1 to TRBJ1-6; D might be TRBD1 (5 bases). Sequenced here: blood, sampled before dendritic cell vaccination. The CDR3 loop reads CASSDRVTSYNSPLHF. CDR3 DNA sequence: TGTGCCAGCAGTGACAGGGTTACCTCATATAATTCACCCCTCCACTTT.